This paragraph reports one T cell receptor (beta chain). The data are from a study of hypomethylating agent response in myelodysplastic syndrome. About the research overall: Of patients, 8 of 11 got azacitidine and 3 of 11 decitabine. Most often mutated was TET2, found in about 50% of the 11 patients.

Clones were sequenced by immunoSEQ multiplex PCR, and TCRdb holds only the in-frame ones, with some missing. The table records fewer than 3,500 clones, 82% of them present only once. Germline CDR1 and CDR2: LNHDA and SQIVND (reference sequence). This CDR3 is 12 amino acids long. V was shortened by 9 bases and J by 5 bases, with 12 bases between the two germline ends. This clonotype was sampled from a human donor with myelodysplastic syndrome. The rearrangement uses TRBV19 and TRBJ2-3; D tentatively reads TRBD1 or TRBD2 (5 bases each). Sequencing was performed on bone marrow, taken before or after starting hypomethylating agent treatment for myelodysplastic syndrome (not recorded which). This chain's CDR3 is CASGDLGDTQYF. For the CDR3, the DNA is TGTGCCAGCGGGGACCTGGGAGATACGCAGTATTTT.